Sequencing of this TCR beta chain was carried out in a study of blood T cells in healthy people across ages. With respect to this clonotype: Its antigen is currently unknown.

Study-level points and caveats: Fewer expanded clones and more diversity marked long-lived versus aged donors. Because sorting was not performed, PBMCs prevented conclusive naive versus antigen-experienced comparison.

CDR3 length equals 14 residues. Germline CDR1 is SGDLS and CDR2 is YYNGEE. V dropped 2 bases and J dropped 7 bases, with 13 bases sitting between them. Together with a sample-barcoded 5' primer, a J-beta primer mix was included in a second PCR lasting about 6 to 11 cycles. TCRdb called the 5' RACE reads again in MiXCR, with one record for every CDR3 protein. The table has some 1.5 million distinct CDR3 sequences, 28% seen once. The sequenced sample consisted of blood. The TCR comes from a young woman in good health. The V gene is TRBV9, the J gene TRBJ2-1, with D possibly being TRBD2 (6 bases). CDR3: CASSVGSSVNEQFF. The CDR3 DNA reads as TGTGCCAGCAGCGTCGGTTCTAGCGTAAATGAGCAGTTCTTC.